These 29 T cell receptor beta chains share one sample of origin, sequenced in a study of OX40 agonist ivuxolimab in advanced cancers. This table comes from immunoSEQ multiplex PCR, and its TCRdb copy is limited to in-frame clones, with some not included. The sample has some 50,000 clones; 86% are singletons. The material sequenced was CD4+ or CD8+ T cells sorted from blood, taken in a trial of the OX40 agonist ivuxolimab. Source of these receptors: an adult with an advanced solid tumor such as melanoma, head and neck, liver or kidney cancer.

V is TRBV15 and J is TRBJ2-1; TRBD2 matches 8 bases. From germline, CDR1 is LNHNV and CDR2 YYDKDF (reference sequence). This CDR3 has 17 amino acids. V gave up 1 base and J gave up 0 bases; unmatched junction bases: 5. The chain's CDR3 is CATSRGSGRVSYNEQFF. CDR3 DNA: TGTGCCACCAGCAGAGGGTCCGGGAGGGTCTCCTACAATGAGCAGTTCTTC.

This CDR3 reads CASSLTSGRMYEQYF. Here the CDR3 DNA reads TGTGCCAGCAGCTTGACTAGCGGGAGGATGTACGAGCAGTACTTC. The chain links TRBV7-3 to TRBJ2-5; 13 nucleotides line up with TRBD2. The J call may be in error: the DNA end matches TRBJ2-7 better. The CDR3 totals 15 residues. Germline V gene data show CDR1 as SGHTA and CDR2 as FQGTGA.

CDR3 region: CASSPGLAGLSYEQYF. In DNA, the CDR3 is TGTGCCAGCTCACCGGGACTAGCGGGACTCTCCTACGAGCAGTACTTC. The rearrangement links TRBV18 to TRBJ2-7; 13 positions agree with TRBD2. The germline V gene encodes CDR1 KGHSH and CDR2 LQKENI. The CDR3 length is 16 residues. V lost 3 bases and J lost 0; bases outside the gene matches: 2.

The J gene is TRBJ2-5, the V gene TRBV25-1, with a possible D match to TRBD2 (5 bases). This CDR3 has 13 amino acids. Trimming removed 4 bases from V and 3 bases from J, with 9 bases in between. Germline V gives CDR1 MGHDK, CDR2 SYGVNS. CDR3 sequence: CASSVRDKETQYF. CDR3 nucleotide sequence: TGTGCCAGCAGTGTCCGGGATAAAGAGACCCAGTACTTC.

This clone occurred a few times. The chain uses TRBV2 and TRBJ2-3; 8 nucleotides agree with TRBD1. CDR1 SNHLY and CDR2 FYNNEI come from the germline V gene. J lost 4 bases, V lost 3 bases, and 18 bases had no gene match. The CDR3 has 19 residues. The CDR3 loop reads CASSDLVGTGLPLSDTQYF. Here the CDR3 DNA reads TGTGCCAGCAGTGACTTAGTGGGGACAGGCCTACCGCTGTCAGATACGCAGTATTTT.

This clone came up a few times. The rearrangement links TRBV6-6 to TRBJ2-5; 7 bases match TRBD1. CDR1 MNHNY and CDR2 SVGAGI come from the germline V gene (reference sequence). Trimming took 8 bases from V and 3 from J; bases not matched to a gene: 0. The CDR3 spans 11 residues. The DNA for the CDR3 is TGTGCCAGCGGGACAGAAGAGACCCAGTACTTC. Residues: CASGTEETQYF.

The V gene is TRBV7-6, the J gene TRBJ2-7, with 11 bases matching TRBD2. Losses at the gene ends were 2 bases for V and 6 bases for J; bases not matched to a gene: 15. The CDR3 extends over 18 amino acids. Germline assignment: CDR1 SGHVS and CDR2 FNYEAQ. CDR3 in amino acids: CASSLTWLGTSGISEQYF. In DNA form, the CDR3 reads TGTGCCAGCAGCTTAACTTGGCTCGGGACTAGCGGTATATCCGAGCAGTACTTC.

The chain links TRBV5-1 to TRBJ1-5; TRBD1 might be the D (5 bases). The CDR3 spans 14 residues. V was clipped by 0 bases and J by 6 bases, with 10 bases between them. The germline gives CDR1 SGHRS, CDR2 YFSETQ. The CDR3 sequence: CASSLGQGGQPQHF. DNA for the CDR3: TGCGCCAGCAGCTTGGGTCAGGGTGGTCAGCCCCAGCATTTT.

The rearrangement links TRBV2 to TRBJ2-3, with D perhaps matching TRBD1 (7 bases). Germline assignment: CDR1 SNHLY and CDR2 FYNNEI. This CDR3 has 14 residues. V lost 8 bases and J 4 bases, leaving 16 bases between the germline ends. In DNA form, the CDR3 reads TGTGCCAGCTTGGAGGGGGCAGGCGCAGATACGCAGTATTTT. This translates into CASLEGAGADTQYF.

The chain employs TRBV13 and TRBJ2-2, with D unresolved. The CDR3 covers 14 residues. CDR1 PRHDT and CDR2 FYEKMQ come from the germline V gene (reference sequence). V lost 0 bases and J lost 5, with 7 bases in between. CDR3 protein: CASSLGRLTGELFF. The CDR3 coding sequence is TGTGCCAGCAGCTTAGGCAGGTTGACCGGGGAGCTGTTTTTT.

This chain joins TRBV6-6 and TRBJ1-1; 7 bases line up with TRBD1. The V segment lost 4 bases and the J segment 0 bases; nucleotides outside the gene matches: 5. The CDR3 has 15 amino acids. Germline assignment: CDR1 MNHNY and CDR2 SVGAGI (reference sequence). The CDR3 is CASSFPGTVNTEAFF. The CDR3 coding sequence is TGTGCCAGCAGTTTTCCGGGGACAGTGAACACTGAAGCTTTCTTT.

The chain recombines TRBV18 with TRBJ1-1; no definite D call. V lost 4 bases to trimming and J lost 3 bases, with 15 bases between them. This CDR3 has 15 amino acids. CDR1 and CDR2 from the germline V gene are KGHSH and LQKENI. The CDR3 DNA follows: TGTGCCAGCTCACACGTTTCCGAAAGGTACACTGAAGCTTTCTTT. Protein sequence: CASSHVSERYTEAFF.

This clone was picked up a small number of times. This chain joins TRBV6-5 and TRBJ2-3; D remains unclear. Germline V gene sequence: CDR1 MNHEY, CDR2 SVGAGI. There are 11 residues in the CDR3. Trimming took 5 bases from V and 3 from J, leaving 3 bases between them. CDR3 amino acids: CASSHTDTQYF. CDR3 coding DNA: TGTGCCAGCAGTCATACAGATACGCAGTATTTT.

The V call is TRBV4-2, the J call TRBJ2-2, with D perhaps matching TRBD2 (5 bases). This CDR3 is built from 15 residues. Between the trimmed V and J ends, which lost 0 bases and 0 bases, there was a span of 5 bases. Germline V lookup: CDR1 LGHNA, CDR2 YNFKEQ. The CDR3 protein is CASSQELANTGELFF. In DNA form, the CDR3 reads TGTGCCAGCAGCCAAGAACTAGCGAACACCGGGGAGCTGTTTTTT.

This chain links TRBV6-5 with TRBJ2-7; D may be TRBD1 or TRBD2 (5 bases each). Germline loops: CDR1 MNHEY, CDR2 SVGAGI. The CDR3 covers 15 residues. V was cut by 6 bases and J by 1 base, with 16 bases left in between. This chain's CDR3 is CASRVFGTASYEQYF. CDR3 nucleotide sequence: TGTGCCAGCAGGGTCTTCGGGACCGCATCCTACGAGCAGTACTTC.

J is TRBJ1-4 and V is TRBV5-1; unclear D gene. V dropped 5 bases and J dropped 0 bases, with 11 bases sitting between them. Germline assignment: CDR1 SGHRS and CDR2 YFSETQ. The CDR3 spans 15 residues. The CDR3 coding sequence is TGCGCCAGCAGGTGGCGGGATTCAACTAATGAAAAACTGTTTTTT. Translating it yields CASRWRDSTNEKLFF. Variable domain in full (rest from reference TRBV5-1 and TRBJ1-4): KAGVTQTPRYLIKTRGQQVTLSCSPISGHRSVSWYQQTPGQGLQFLFEYFSETQRNKGNFPGRFSGRQFSNSRSEMNVSTLELGDSALYLCASRWRDSTNEKLFFGSGTQLSVL.

J is TRBJ1-4 and V is TRBV7-9, with D unresolved. From germline, CDR1 is SEHNR and CDR2 FQNEAQ (reference sequence). The ends were cut back, 1 base at V and 0 bases at J, with 9 bases in the middle. This CDR3 is built from 16 residues. The CDR3 DNA follows: TGTGCCAGCAGCTTAGGCGGTGGGACAACTAATGAAAAACTGTTTTTT. It specifies CASSLGGGTTNEKLFF. The full variable domain, rest sourced from reference TRBV7-9 and TRBJ1-4, is DTGVSQNPRHKITKRGQNVTFRCDPISEHNRLYWYRQTLGQGPEFLTYFQNEAQLEKSRLLSDRFSAERPKGSFSTLEIQRTEQGDSAMYLCASSLGGGTTNEKLFFGSGTQLSVL.

CDR3 DNA: TGTGCCAGTACCCCGACCCCCGGCGGCAGGGGGCAGCTGTTTTTT. This encodes CASTPTPGGRGQLFF. This sequence joins TRBV19 and TRBJ2-2, with 8 positions matching TRBD1. The CDR3 spans 15 residues. The V segment lost 7 bases and the J segment 12 bases; nucleotides outside the gene matches: 16. Germline V lookup: CDR1 LNHDA, CDR2 SQIVND (reference sequence).

This chain uses TRBV12-5 with TRBJ1-1; maybe TRBD1 (5 bases). Deletions cut 4 bases from V and 1 base from J, with 16 bases between. Germline-derived CDR1 and CDR2 are LGHNT and FRNRAP. This CDR3 has 16 residues. CDR3 loop: CASGWGGGGTNTEAFF. The CDR3 DNA sequence: TGTGCTAGTGGTTGGGGTGGTGGGGGGACGAACACTGAAGCTTTCTTT.

The gene calls are TRBV7-9 and TRBJ2-2, with TRBD2 as a possible D gene (6 bases). The CDR3 contains 16 residues. Trimming pared 1 base from V and 5 bases from J, leaving 14 bases between. Germline assignment: CDR1 SEHNR and CDR2 FQNEAQ (reference sequence). The CDR3 bases are TGTGCCAGCAGCTTAGTGGCGGGAAGGACTACCGGGGAGCTGTTTTTT. Protein product: CASSLVAGRTTGELFF.

This clone was picked up a small number of times. The chain recombines TRBV7-9 with TRBJ1-2, with 8 bases fitting TRBD1. The CDR3 consists of 17 residues. V shed 4 bases and J 8 bases; nucleotides not matched to a gene: 18. Germline assignment: CDR1 SEHNR and CDR2 FQNEAQ (reference sequence). This chain's CDR3 is CASSSHTPSGGGGGYTF. The DNA for the CDR3 is TGTGCCAGCAGCTCCCATACCCCCTCAGGGGGCGGAGGAGGCTACACCTTC.

This rearrangement joins TRBV21-1 to TRBJ1-4. TRBV21-1 is marked as a pseudogene. The CDR3 extends over 19 amino acids. Here the CDR3 DNA reads TGTGCCAGCAGCAAAGTAGTTCTAGCCGGGCAGGGAGATAGGGAAAAACTGTTTTTT. Translated: CASSKVVLAGQGDREKLFF.

The rearrangement joins TRBV19 to TRBJ2-6; D not resolved. This CDR3 spans 13 amino acids. V lost 2 bases and J lost 3, with 2 bases in between. CDR1 LNHDA and CDR2 SQIVND come from the germline V gene (reference sequence). The CDR3 region is CASSIIGANVLTF. The CDR3 nucleotides read TGTGCCAGTAGTATAATTGGGGCCAACGTCCTGACTTTC.

This clone has a single count. This chain links TRBV15 with TRBJ2-7, with 8 positions matching TRBD2. Trimming removed 0 bases from V and 6 bases from J; junction bases left unmatched: 7. This CDR3 is 15 amino acids long. In germline, CDR1 is LNHNV, CDR2 YYDKDF (reference sequence). CDR3 loop: CATSRDPPGGGEQYF. CDR3 coding DNA: TGTGCCACCAGCAGAGACCCCCCGGGAGGGGGCGAGCAGTACTTC.

The chain links TRBV28 to TRBJ2-6; D is perhaps TRBD2 (6 bases). V was pared by 6 bases and J by 0 bases, with 15 bases between. The CDR3 sequence is 17 residues long. Germline V gene sequence: CDR1 MDHEN, CDR2 SYDVKM. CDR3 loop: CASRKGGVVSGANVLTF. For the CDR3, the DNA is TGTGCCAGCAGGAAAGGCGGGGTAGTCTCTGGGGCCAACGTCCTGACTTTC.

The chain combines TRBV18 with TRBJ2-3; D is unclear. The CDR3 covers 16 residues. Per the germline V gene, CDR1 is KGHSH and CDR2 is LQKENI. Deletions cut 6 bases from V and 0 bases from J, with 16 bases between. The CDR3 reads CASSSLFSSSTDTQYF. The DNA for the CDR3 is TGTGCCAGCTCCTCCCTTTTTAGCAGTAGCACAGATACGCAGTATTTT.

The rearrangement uses TRBV5-1 and TRBJ1-1; tentative D call: TRBD1 (5 bases). The length of the CDR3 is 14 residues. Germline V gene sequence: CDR1 SGHRS, CDR2 YFSETQ. V lost 2 bases and J lost 5, with 13 bases in between. CDR3 sequence: CASSFFWGDTEAFF. The CDR3 bases are TGCGCCAGCAGCTTTTTTTGGGGGGATACTGAAGCTTTCTTT.

This clone came up a few times. The gene calls are TRBV6-6 and TRBJ1-5; no firm D call. Germline CDR1 MNHNY, CDR2 SVGAGI (reference sequence). Trimming left V 0 bases short and J 4 bases short, with 7 bases between. CDR3 length: 14 residues. In DNA form, the CDR3 reads TGTGCCAGCAGTTACTCGAGTGGGAATCAGCCCCAGCATTTT. Translation gives CASSYSSGNQPQHF.

The rearrangement links TRBV28 to TRBJ1-2; D is uncertain. The CDR3 has 14 amino acids. Trimming pared 5 bases from V and 8 bases from J, leaving 18 bases between. Germline-derived CDR1 and CDR2 are MDHEN and SYDVKM. CDR3 nucleotides: TGTGCCAGCAGTGCCCAAGTTGGGCCCCTGGGCTACACCTTC. Its protein product is CASSAQVGPLGYTF.